The 6 T cell receptor beta chains in this list originate from one sample, sequenced in a study of blood T cells in healthy people across ages. A second PCR, run for roughly 7 to 11 cycles, used a sample-barcoded 5' primer plus a J-beta primer mix. TCRdb re-called the 5' RACE reads with MiXCR, one entry per CDR3 protein. The sample consists of about 630,000 distinct CDR3 sequences, 20% to 25% of them appearing once. The sequenced sample was blood. Receptors were obtained from a man aged 65-85 years in good health.

This clonotype was found a few times. This chain uses TRBV2 with TRBJ1-4, with 7 bases aligning to TRBD1. Germline assignment: CDR1 SNHLY and CDR2 FYNNEI. The CDR3 loop spans 16 amino acids. V dropped 9 bases and J dropped 5; count of bases not matched to a gene: 15. For the CDR3, the DNA is TGTGCCAGTAGATCCGGGACAGCGAACCTCAATGAAAAACTGTTTTTT. Translation gives CASRSGTANLNEKLFF.

The chain's CDR3 is CASSRTTGPYEQYF. For the CDR3, the DNA is TGTGCCAGCAGTCGAACGACAGGCCCCTACGAGCAGTACTTC. The rearrangement joins TRBV3-1 to TRBJ2-5, with a possible D match to TRBD1 (6 bases). TRBJ2-7 matches the DNA end more closely, so the J call is doubtful. The CDR3 has 14 amino acids. CDR1 and CDR2 (germline): LGHDT, YNNKEL (reference sequence).

The chain uses TRBV10-3 and TRBJ2-1; tentative D call: TRBD2 (5 bases). Germline V gene sequence: CDR1 ENHRY, CDR2 SYGVKD. With 2 bases removed from V and 1 base from J, the gap between germline ends came to 9 bases. The CDR3 runs 15 residues. The CDR3 loop reads CAISEEGVSYNEQFF. CDR3 DNA: TGTGCCATCAGTGAGGAGGGAGTTTCCTACAATGAGCAGTTCTTC.

This clonotype came up a few times. V usage is TRBV28 and J usage is TRBJ1-1; no firm D call. This CDR3 is built from 16 residues. Trimming stripped 2 bases from V and 6 bases from J, with 19 bases between. Germline V lookup: CDR1 MDHEN, CDR2 SYDVKM. CDR3 sequence: CASSLTPREHGAEAFF. For the CDR3, the DNA is TGTGCCAGCAGTTTAACGCCCCGGGAGCATGGCGCTGAAGCTTTCTTT.

V gene TRBV6-2 or TRBV6-3 combines with J gene TRBJ2-3; 7 bases are shared with TRBD1. V gave up 5 bases and J gave up 6 bases; unmatched junction bases: 11. This CDR3 comprises 15 residues. Germline values: CDR1 MNHEY, CDR2 SVGEGT. CDR3 sequence reads: CASSRRTGLIDTQYF. CDR3 nucleotides: TGTGCCAGCAGTAGACGGACAGGACTCATTGATACGCAGTATTTT.

The chain employs TRBV4-1 and TRBJ1-1, with D unclear. Per the germline V gene, CDR1 is MGHRA and CDR2 is YSYEKL. This CDR3 has 17 residues. V lost 8 bases, J lost 7 bases, and 29 bases lay in between. CDR3 DNA: TGCGCCAGCTCCGCCCCACTCGCGAAAGTACGTAATAATGAAGCTTTCTTT. Translation gives CASSAPLAKVRNNEAFF.